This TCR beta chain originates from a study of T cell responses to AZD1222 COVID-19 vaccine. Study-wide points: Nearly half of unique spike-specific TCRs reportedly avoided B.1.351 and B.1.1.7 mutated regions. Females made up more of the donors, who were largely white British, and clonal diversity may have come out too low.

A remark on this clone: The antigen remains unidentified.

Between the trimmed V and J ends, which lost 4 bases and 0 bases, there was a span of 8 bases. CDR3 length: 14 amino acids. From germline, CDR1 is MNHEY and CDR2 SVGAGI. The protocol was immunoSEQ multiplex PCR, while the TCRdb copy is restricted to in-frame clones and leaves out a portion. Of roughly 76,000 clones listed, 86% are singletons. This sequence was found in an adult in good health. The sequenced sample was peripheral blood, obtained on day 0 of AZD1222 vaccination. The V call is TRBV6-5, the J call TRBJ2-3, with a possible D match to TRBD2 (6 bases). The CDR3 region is CASSLAESTDTQYF. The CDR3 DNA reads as TGTGCCAGCAGTTTAGCGGAGAGCACAGATACGCAGTATTTT.